The 3 T cell receptor beta chains listed next were all sequenced from one sample in a study of shared clonotypes between healthy human individuals. Clones were sequenced by immunoSEQ multiplex PCR, and TCRdb holds only the in-frame ones, with some missing. Among some 2 million clones listed, about 95% were seen once. Naive CD8 populations comprised CD45RO-negative cells positively selected for CCR7, excluding terminally differentiated effector memory CD45RA+ cells. Sample: naive CD8+ T cells sorted from blood. The receptors stem from a man between 18 and 35 years old in good health.

This clone has only one observation. The genes are TRBV28 and TRBJ1-1; a possible D gene is TRBD1 (5 bases). The CDR3 covers 12 residues. V dropped 5 bases and J dropped 3 bases, with 7 bases sitting between them. Germline V gene sequence: CDR1 MDHEN, CDR2 SYDVKM. CDR3: CASSTGYTEAFF. Here the CDR3 DNA reads TGTGCCAGCAGTACAGGTTACACTGAAGCTTTCTTT.

The V and J genes are TRBV5-5 and TRBJ2-7; 7 positions match TRBD1. The CDR3 runs to 13 residues. Germline V gene sequence: CDR1 SGHKS, CDR2 YYEKEE (reference sequence). With 2 bases clipped from V and 3 bases from J, the junction kept 2 bases outside the gene matches. CDR3 bases: TGTGCCAGCAGCTTAAGACAGGGCTACGAGCAGTACTTC. Translating gives CASSLRQGYEQYF.

The rearrangement uses TRBV28 and TRBJ2-5, with 9 bases identical to TRBD2. J was trimmed by 5 bases and V by 6 bases; bases with no gene match: 10. CDR1 is MDHEN and CDR2 is SYDVKM in the germline V gene. The CDR3 is made up of 15 amino acids. In nucleotides, the CDR3 is TGTGCCAGCAGCTATGGGGTAGCGGGGGTGGAGACCCAGTACTTC. Residues: CASSYGVAGVETQYF.